Sequencing of this TCR beta chain was carried out in a study of CD8 T cells in ankylosing spondylitis. Regarding the study as a whole: Disease-linked clones were reportedly significantly enriched in matched ankylosing spondylitis synovial fluid.

The CDR3 extends over 12 amino acids. Germline CDR1 DFQATT, CDR2 SNEGSKA (reference sequence). From the 5' RACE reads, TCRdb called clonotypes with MiXCR, one entry per CDR3 protein. This sample has some 250,000 distinct CDR3 sequences, with approximately 24% found just once. Many counts were recorded for this clonotype. What it binds is not known. The material sequenced was blood, either unsorted or a sorted T cell fraction (not recorded which). The gene calls are TRBV20-1 and TRBJ2-7; D gene ambiguous. The clonotype originates from a male donor with ankylosing spondylitis or in good health (not recorded which). In DNA form, the CDR3 reads TGCAGCTTCGTGCCGAAATCCTACGAGCAGTACTTC. Its protein is CSFVPKSYEQYF.